This T cell receptor beta chain emerged from a study of CXCR3-negative and CXCR3-positive naive CD8 T cells. Broader study findings: Against CXCR3-negative naive cells, CXCR3-positive naive cells showed more hydrophobic TRB CDR3s.

The libraries of TRB cDNA were prepared using 5' RACE with UMI labels. TCRdb reanalyzed the 5' RACE reads, giving one entry per CDR3 protein sequence and no DNA. The sample's table shows roughly 100,000 distinct CDR3 sequences. This CDR3 contains 12 residues. Germline V CDR1 and CDR2: SQVTM, ANQGSEA. By phenotype, naive CD8+ T cells were CD45RO-CCR7+CD27+CD95-. A word on this clonotype: Its antigen is not known.

The clonotype was recovered from a human donor in good health. Some clones in this sample may be carry-over from other donors' samples. Specimen: naive CXCR3+ CD8+ T cells from blood. Noted subset: CD45RO-CCR7+CD27+CD95- naive CD8+ T cells expressing CXCR3 (TNR3+). The V call is TRBV29-1, the J call TRBJ2-7; without DNA, the TCRdb call of TRBD1 cannot be checked. This CDR3 reads CSVLGQGGEQYF.